The count of the clone carrying this T cell receptor (beta chain) is one. Under the authors' procedure: How many nucleated cells were present was estimated from reference gene primer amplification. The method was immunoSEQ multiplex PCR; TCRdb's version includes in-frame clones alone and lacks a portion of them. That table supplies the V and J calls and clone size; D and trimming were determined from the DNA. The table lists about 190,000 clones, around 86% of them singletons, with approximately 7% in the top ten. The data were taken from a study of blood T cell repertoires in COVID-19. Study information: COVID-19 samples collected from the United States, Italy and Spain covered acute and convalescent phases. PBMCs, B-cell-depleted T cells, or T cells were the source of the cDNA or gDNA that made up the material.

Sequencing was done on a sample of peripheral blood. This clonotype originated in a man aged 35 to 55 with acute or convalescent COVID-19.

The CDR3 spells CASSLGTVNRETQYF. In nucleotides, the CDR3 is TGTGCCAGCAGCCTCGGGACAGTTAACCGAGAGACCCAGTACTTC. The chain links TRBV7-7 to TRBJ2-5; 7 nucleotides line up with TRBD1. Per the germline V gene, CDR1 is SSHAT and CDR2 is FNYEAQ (reference sequence). J was trimmed by 4 bases and V by 5 bases; bases with no gene match: 10. The CDR3 runs to 15 residues.